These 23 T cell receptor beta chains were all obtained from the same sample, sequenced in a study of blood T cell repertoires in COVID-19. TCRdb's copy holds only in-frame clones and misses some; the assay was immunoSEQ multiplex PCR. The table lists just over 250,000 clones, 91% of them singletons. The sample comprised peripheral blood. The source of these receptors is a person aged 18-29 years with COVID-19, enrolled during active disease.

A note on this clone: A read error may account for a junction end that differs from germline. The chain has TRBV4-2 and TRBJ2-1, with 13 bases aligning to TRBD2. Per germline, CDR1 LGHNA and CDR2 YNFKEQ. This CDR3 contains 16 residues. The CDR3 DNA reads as TGTGTCAGCAGCCAGGAGACTAGCGGGAGGACAAATGAGCAGTTCTTC. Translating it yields CVSSQETSGRTNEQFF.

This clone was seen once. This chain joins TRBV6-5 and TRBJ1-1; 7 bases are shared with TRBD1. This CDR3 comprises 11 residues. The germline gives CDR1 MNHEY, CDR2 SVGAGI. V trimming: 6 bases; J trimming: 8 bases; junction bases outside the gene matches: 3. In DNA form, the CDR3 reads TGTGCCAGCAGCCGACAGGGCGAAGCTTTCTTT. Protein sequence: CASSRQGEAFF.

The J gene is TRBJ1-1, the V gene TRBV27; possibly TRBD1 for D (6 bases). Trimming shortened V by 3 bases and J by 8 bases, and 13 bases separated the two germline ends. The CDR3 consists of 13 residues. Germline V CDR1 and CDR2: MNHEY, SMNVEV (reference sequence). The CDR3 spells CASSFHRGAEAFF. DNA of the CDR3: TGTGCCAGCAGTTTCCATCGGGGGGCCGAAGCTTTCTTT.

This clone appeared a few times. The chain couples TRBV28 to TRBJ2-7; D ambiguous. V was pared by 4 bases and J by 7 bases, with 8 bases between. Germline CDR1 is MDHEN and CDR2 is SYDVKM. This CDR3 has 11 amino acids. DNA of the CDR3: TGTGCCAGCAGTTCCCCGAGGGAGCAGTACTTC. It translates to CASSSPREQYF.

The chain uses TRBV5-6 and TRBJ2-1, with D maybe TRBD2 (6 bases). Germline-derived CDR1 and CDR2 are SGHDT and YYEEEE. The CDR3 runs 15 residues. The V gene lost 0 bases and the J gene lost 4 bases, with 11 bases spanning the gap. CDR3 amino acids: CASSLEVAVYNEQFF. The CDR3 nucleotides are TGTGCCAGCAGCTTGGAGGTAGCGGTATACAATGAGCAGTTCTTC.

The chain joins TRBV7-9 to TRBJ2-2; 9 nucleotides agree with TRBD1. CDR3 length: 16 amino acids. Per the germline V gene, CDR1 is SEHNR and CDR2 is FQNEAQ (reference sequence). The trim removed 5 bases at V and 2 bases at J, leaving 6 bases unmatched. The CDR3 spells CASSPGQGRNTGELFF. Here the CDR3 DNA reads TGTGCCAGCAGCCCCGGACAGGGGAGAAACACCGGGGAGCTGTTTTTT.

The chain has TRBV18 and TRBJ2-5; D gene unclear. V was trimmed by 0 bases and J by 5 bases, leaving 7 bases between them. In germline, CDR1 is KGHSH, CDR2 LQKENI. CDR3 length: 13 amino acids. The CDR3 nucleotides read TGTGCCAGCTCACCACCGTCGTTGGAGACCCAGTACTTC. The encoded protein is CASSPPSLETQYF.

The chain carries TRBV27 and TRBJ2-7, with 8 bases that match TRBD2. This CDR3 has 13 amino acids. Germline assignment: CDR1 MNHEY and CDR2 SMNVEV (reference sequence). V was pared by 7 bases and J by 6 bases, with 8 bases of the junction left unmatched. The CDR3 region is CASKRLASGEQYF. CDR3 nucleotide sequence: TGTGCCAGCAAGCGACTAGCGTCCGGCGAGCAGTACTTC.

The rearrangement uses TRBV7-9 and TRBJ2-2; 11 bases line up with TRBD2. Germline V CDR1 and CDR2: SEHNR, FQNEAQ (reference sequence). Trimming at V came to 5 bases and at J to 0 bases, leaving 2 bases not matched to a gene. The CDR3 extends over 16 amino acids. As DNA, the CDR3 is TGTGCCAGCAGCACACTAGCGGGGGCGAACACCGGGGAGCTGTTTTTT. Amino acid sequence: CASSTLAGANTGELFF.

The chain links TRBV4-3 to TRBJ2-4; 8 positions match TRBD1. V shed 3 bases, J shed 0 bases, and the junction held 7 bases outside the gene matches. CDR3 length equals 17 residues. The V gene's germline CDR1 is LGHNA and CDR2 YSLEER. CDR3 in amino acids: CASSQQGAGVAKNIQYF. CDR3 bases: TGCGCCAGCAGCCAGCAGGGGGCTGGGGTAGCCAAAAACATTCAGTACTTC.

The CDR3 bases are TGTGCCAGCAGTTTACGGGGACTAGCGGGAAGAAGCCACGAGCAGTACTTC. Translated, it gives CASSLRGLAGRSHEQYF. J is TRBJ2-7 and V is TRBV28, with 13 bases fitting TRBD2. The CDR3 covers 17 residues. Germline CDR1 reads MDHEN; CDR2 reads SYDVKM. V was pared by 2 bases and J by 5 bases, with 9 bases of the junction left unmatched.

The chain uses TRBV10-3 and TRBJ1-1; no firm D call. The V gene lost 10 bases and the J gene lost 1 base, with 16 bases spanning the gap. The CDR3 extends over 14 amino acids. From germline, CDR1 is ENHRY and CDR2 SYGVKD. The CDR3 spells CATGKEARNTEAFF. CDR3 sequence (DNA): TGTGCCACCGGAAAGGAGGCCAGGAACACTGAAGCTTTCTTT.

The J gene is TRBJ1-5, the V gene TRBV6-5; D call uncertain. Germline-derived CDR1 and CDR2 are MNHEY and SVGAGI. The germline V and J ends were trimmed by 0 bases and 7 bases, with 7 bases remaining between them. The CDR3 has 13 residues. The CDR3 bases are TGTGCCAGCAGTTACTCCTACGGGCAGCCCCAGCATTTT. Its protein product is CASSYSYGQPQHF.

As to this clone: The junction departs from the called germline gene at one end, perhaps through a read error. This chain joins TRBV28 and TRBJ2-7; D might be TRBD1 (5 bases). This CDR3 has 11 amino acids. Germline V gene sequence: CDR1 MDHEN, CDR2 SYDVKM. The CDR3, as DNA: TGTGCCAGCAGTTCCCGAAGGACACCCATCTTC. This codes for CASSSRRTPIF.

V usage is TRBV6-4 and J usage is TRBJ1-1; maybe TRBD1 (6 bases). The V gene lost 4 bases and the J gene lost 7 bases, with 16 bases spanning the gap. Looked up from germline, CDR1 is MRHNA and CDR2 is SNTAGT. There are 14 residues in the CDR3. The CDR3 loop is CASSVHGQSNEAFF. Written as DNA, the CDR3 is TGTGCCAGCAGTGTCCACGGACAGAGTAATGAAGCTTTCTTT.

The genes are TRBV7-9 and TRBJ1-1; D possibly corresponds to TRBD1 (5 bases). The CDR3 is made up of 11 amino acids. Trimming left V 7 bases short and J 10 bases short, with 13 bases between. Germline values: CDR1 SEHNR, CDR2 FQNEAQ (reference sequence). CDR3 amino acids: CASTPLGAAFF. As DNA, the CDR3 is TGTGCCAGCACCCCCCTAGGGGCAGCTTTCTTT.

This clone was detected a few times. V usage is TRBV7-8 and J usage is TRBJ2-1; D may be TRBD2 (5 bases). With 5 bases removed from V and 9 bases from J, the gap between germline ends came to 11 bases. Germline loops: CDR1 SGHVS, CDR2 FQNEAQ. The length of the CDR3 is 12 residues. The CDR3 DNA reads TGTGCCAGCAGCCGTGCTGGAGGTGAGCAGTTCTTC. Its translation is CASSRAGGEQFF.

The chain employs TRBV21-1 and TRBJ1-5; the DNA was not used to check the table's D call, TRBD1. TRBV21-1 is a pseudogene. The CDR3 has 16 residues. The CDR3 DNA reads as TGTGCCAGCAGCAATTCTCCCTCACAGCACAATCAGCCCCAGCATTTT. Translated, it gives CASSNSPSQHNQPQHF.

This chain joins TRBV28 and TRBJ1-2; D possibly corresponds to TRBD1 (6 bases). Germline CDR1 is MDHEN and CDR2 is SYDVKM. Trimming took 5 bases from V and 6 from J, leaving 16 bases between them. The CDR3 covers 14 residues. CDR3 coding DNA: TGTGCCAGCAGTCTCATGGACAGTTTTGATGGCTACACCTTC. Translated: CASSLMDSFDGYTF.

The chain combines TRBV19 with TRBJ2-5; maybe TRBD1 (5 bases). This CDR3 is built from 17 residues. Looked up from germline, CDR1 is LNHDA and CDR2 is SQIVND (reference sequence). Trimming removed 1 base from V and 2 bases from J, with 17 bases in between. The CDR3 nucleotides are TGTGCCAGTAGTATAGGCCCGAACCCGACAGCGCAAGAGACCCAGTACTTC. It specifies CASSIGPNPTAQETQYF.

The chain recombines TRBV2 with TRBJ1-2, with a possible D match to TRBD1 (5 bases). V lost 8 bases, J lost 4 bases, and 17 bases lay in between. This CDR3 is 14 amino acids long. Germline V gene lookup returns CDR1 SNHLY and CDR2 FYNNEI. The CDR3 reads CASSGPGVPYGYTF. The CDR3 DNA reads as TGTGCCAGCTCAGGGCCGGGAGTCCCCTATGGCTACACCTTC.

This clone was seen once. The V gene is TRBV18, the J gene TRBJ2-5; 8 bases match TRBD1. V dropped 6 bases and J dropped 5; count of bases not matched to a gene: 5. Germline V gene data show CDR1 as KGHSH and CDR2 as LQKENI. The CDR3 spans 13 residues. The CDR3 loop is CASSPRDRETQYF. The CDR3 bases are TGTGCCAGCTCCCCTCGGGACAGGGAGACCCAGTACTTC.

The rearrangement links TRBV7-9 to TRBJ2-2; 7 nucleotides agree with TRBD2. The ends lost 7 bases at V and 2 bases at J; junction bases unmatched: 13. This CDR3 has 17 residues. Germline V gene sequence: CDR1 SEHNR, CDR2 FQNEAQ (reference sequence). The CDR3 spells CASTPRGGSLNTGELFF. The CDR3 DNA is TGTGCCAGCACCCCAAGGGGCGGGAGTCTCAACACCGGGGAGCTGTTTTTT.